A single sample is the source of the 18 T cell receptor beta chains below, sequenced in a study of blood T cell repertoires in COVID-19. Method: immunoSEQ multiplex PCR; TCRdb's copy keeps in-frame clones and lacks some. This repertoire shows over 350,000 clones, 80% to 90% found once; its top ten account for around 4.5%. The sequenced sample consisted of peripheral blood. The receptors were gathered from a woman in her 30s with acute or convalescent COVID-19.

The J gene is TRBJ2-7, the V gene TRBV19; the D gene is possibly TRBD1 (6 bases). V was pared by 3 bases and J by 5 bases, with 20 bases between. Germline values: CDR1 LNHDA, CDR2 SQIVND (reference sequence). The CDR3 sequence is 16 residues long. CDR3 sequence: CASSMGGKQGIHEQYF. CDR3 sequence (DNA): TGTGCCAGTAGTATGGGCGGAAAACAGGGTATCCACGAGCAGTACTTC.

J is TRBJ2-5 and V is TRBV2; no clear D gene. Germline V gene data show CDR1 as SNHLY and CDR2 as FYNNEI. Trimming removed 5 bases at V and 4 bases at J, with 5 bases between. The CDR3 is made up of 11 amino acids. Here the CDR3 reads CASSFRETQYF. The DNA of the CDR3 is TGTGCCAGCAGTTTTAGAGAGACCCAGTACTTC.

The chain uses TRBV6-5 and TRBJ1-6; 7 positions agree with TRBD1. The trim removed 6 bases at V and 10 bases at J, leaving 6 bases unmatched. Germline V CDR1 and CDR2: MNHEY, SVGAGI. The CDR3 is 13 amino acids. CDR3 region: CASSKGAGSPLHF. In DNA, the CDR3 is TGTGCCAGCAGCAAGGGGGCTGGATCACCCCTCCACTTT.

The chain employs TRBV11-2 and TRBJ2-7, with D possibly TRBD1 on 5 matching bases. CDR1 is SGHAT, CDR2 FQNNGV, per germline. This CDR3 has 15 amino acids. V lost 3 bases and J 3 bases, leaving 15 bases between the germline ends. This chain's CDR3 is CASSLSAGPFYEQYF. The CDR3 region has the DNA TGTGCCAGCAGCTTGTCGGCAGGGCCATTCTACGAGCAGTACTTC.

The J gene is TRBJ1-1, the V gene TRBV10-1; D may be TRBD1 (6 bases). There are 13 residues in the CDR3. CDR1 is WNHNN and CDR2 is SYGVQD in the germline V gene (reference sequence). Trimming stripped 4 bases from V and 1 base from J, with 7 bases between. Here the CDR3 DNA reads TGCGCCAGCAGTGTGACAGGGAACACTGAAGCTTTCTTT. This gives the protein CASSVTGNTEAFF.

The chain uses TRBV5-1 and TRBJ2-5, with a tentative D call TRBD2 (6 bases). The germline V and J ends were trimmed by 1 base and 2 bases, with 9 bases remaining between them. The CDR3 covers 14 residues. The germline CDR1 and CDR2 sequences are SGHRS and YFSETQ. CDR3 DNA: TGCGCCAGCAGCTTGAGTGGGAGGCAAGAGACCCAGTACTTC. This translates into CASSLSGRQETQYF.

V gene TRBV27 combines with J gene TRBJ1-4; D is uncertain. Germline CDR1 is MNHEY and CDR2 is SMNVEV (reference sequence). The CDR3 is 11 amino acids. V lost 4 bases to trimming and J lost 10 bases, with 7 bases between them. In nucleotides, the CDR3 is TGTGCCAGCAGTTCCCGCGGAAAACTGTTTTTT. Translation: CASSSRGKLFF.

This chain joins TRBV4-1 and TRBJ2-5; maybe TRBD1 (6 bases). The germline V gene has CDR1 MGHRA and CDR2 YSYEKL. Trimming cost V 2 bases and J 9 bases, with 16 bases left between them. The CDR3 runs 14 residues. The CDR3 loop reads CASSQKGERMAQYF. As DNA, the CDR3 is TGCGCCAGCAGCCAAAAGGGGGAGCGGATGGCCCAGTACTTC.

The V and J genes are TRBV6-1 and TRBJ2-3; the D gene is possibly TRBD2 (5 bases). Germline CDR1 MNHNS, CDR2 SASEGT. V lost 1 base to trimming and J lost 2 bases, with 13 bases between them. The CDR3 extends over 16 amino acids. The CDR3, as DNA: TGTGCCAGCAGTGAAGGCTGGCGGGCCCCCACAGATACGCAGTATTTT. Its translation is CASSEGWRAPTDTQYF.

This clone was found once. This chain connects TRBV11-2 to TRBJ2-1, with TRBD2 matching over 11 bases. With V trimmed by 5 bases and J by 9 bases, 6 bases remained unmatched. The length of the CDR3 is 14 residues. Germline CDR1 is SGHAT and CDR2 is FQNNGV. The CDR3 here is CASSQLAGVVEQFF. The CDR3 DNA follows: TGTGCCAGCAGCCAACTAGCGGGGGTTGTTGAGCAGTTCTTC.

Details on this clone: Other DNA sequences from this sample encode an identical CDR3 as well. The chain recombines TRBV20-1 with TRBJ1-1; tentatively, D is TRBD1 (5 bases). Trimming took 2 bases from V and 7 from J, leaving 8 bases between them. The CDR3 has 11 amino acids. Germline V CDR1 and CDR2: DFQATT, SNEGSKA (reference sequence). The CDR3 sequence is CSARRGSEAFF. In DNA, the CDR3 is TGCAGTGCTAGACGGGGGAGTGAAGCTTTCTTT.

This CDR3 is CASSPTGLAGVAYEQYF. As DNA, the CDR3 is TGCGCCAGCAGCCCCACCGGACTAGCGGGGGTAGCCTACGAGCAGTACTTC. This rearrangement joins TRBV5-1 to TRBJ2-7, with TRBD2 matching over 13 bases. Germline CDR1 SGHRS, CDR2 YFSETQ. V shed 4 bases and J 2 bases; nucleotides not matched to a gene: 9. The CDR3 extends over 17 amino acids.

The V call is TRBV3-1 (or the pseudogene TRBV3-2), the J call TRBJ2-3; TRBD2 is a possible D gene (6 bases). This CDR3 spans 12 amino acids. The germline V and J ends were trimmed by 3 bases and 13 bases, with 14 bases remaining between them. Germline V gives CDR1 LGHDT, CDR2 YNNKEL (reference sequence). CDR3: CASSQIRGSEYF. The CDR3, as DNA: TGTGCCAGCAGCCAGATCCGGGGGTCGGAGTATTTT.

The CDR3 loop reads CASSQGWQGGGYTF. The CDR3 DNA sequence: TGTGCCAGCAGCCAAGGGTGGCAGGGTGGGGGCTACACCTTC. This sequence joins TRBV3-1 (or the pseudogene TRBV3-2) and TRBJ1-2; a possible D gene is TRBD1 (5 bases). V lost 1 base and J 8 bases, leaving 14 bases between the germline ends. The CDR3 loop spans 14 amino acids. Germline-derived CDR1 and CDR2 are LGHDT and YNNKEL (reference sequence).

V is TRBV11-2 and J is TRBJ2-1, with 10 bases lining up with TRBD2. The CDR3 covers 18 residues. In germline, CDR1 is SGHAT, CDR2 FQNNGV. J lost 0 bases, V lost 4 bases, and 9 bases had no gene match. This CDR3 is CASSSRLAGASSYNEQFF. CDR3 in DNA: TGTGCCAGCAGCTCTAGGCTAGCGGGGGCCAGCTCCTACAATGAGCAGTTCTTC. Supplemented by reference TRBV11-2 and TRBJ2-1, the full variable domain reads EAGVAQSPRYKIIEKRQSVAFWCNPISGHATLYWYQQILGQGPKLLIQFQNNGVVDDSQLPKDRFSAERLKGVDSTLKIQPAKLEDSAVYLCASSSRLAGASSYNEQFFGPGTRLTVL.

Points on this clone: At one of its ends the junction is not consistent with the germline gene, which may arise from a read error. In DNA form, the CDR3 reads TGCCTCCAAACAGGGGGCCGCGATAATGAAAAACTGTTTTTT. Its protein product is CLQTGGRDNEKLFF. The J gene is TRBJ1-4, the V gene TRBV30, with TRBD1 matching over 9 bases. Germline V gene lookup returns CDR1 GTSNPN and CDR2 SVGIG (reference sequence). The CDR3 contains 14 residues. The variable domain in full, completed from reference TRBV30 and TRBJ1-4, reads SQTIHQWPATLVQPVGSPLSLECTVEGTSNPNLYWYRQAAGRGLQLLFYSVGIGQISSEVPQNLSASRPQDRQFILSSKKLLLSDSGFYLCLQTGGRDNEKLFFGSGTQLSVL.

The chain has TRBV3-1 (or the pseudogene TRBV3-2) and TRBJ1-1, with TRBD1 matching over 8 bases. In germline, CDR1 is LGHDT, CDR2 YNNKEL (reference sequence). The CDR3 extends over 18 amino acids. V was pared by 1 base and J by 0 bases, with 10 bases of the junction left unmatched. This CDR3 is CASSQVAGGTIMNTEAFF. CDR3 nucleotides: TGTGCCAGCAGCCAAGTGGCAGGGGGCACAATCATGAACACTGAAGCTTTCTTT.

The rearrangement joins TRBV28 to TRBJ2-2, with 14 positions matching TRBD2. The CDR3 extends over 19 amino acids. Germline CDR1 is MDHEN and CDR2 is SYDVKM. Losses at the gene ends were 4 bases for V and 3 bases for J; bases not matched to a gene: 10. CDR3 loop: CASSSPRLAGGLDTGELFF. In DNA form, the CDR3 reads TGTGCCAGCAGTTCCCCCCGACTAGCGGGGGGGCTCGACACCGGGGAGCTGTTTTTT.